The rows below give T cell receptor beta chains drawn from one sample of a study of technical replicates of blood from a few donors. Measured with immunoSEQ multiplex PCR; TCRdb has only the in-frame clones, and not every one. Counted here are approximately 14,000 clones, approximately 80% occurring once; the ten biggest clones make up about an eighth. The sequenced sample was PBMCs. The receptor set was obtained from a human donor in good health. The CDR3 runs from the conserved cysteine through the conserved F or W. Not every row has a clone size; where given, it reads once, few, many or a size class.

clone_size	j_call	v_call	cdr3_aa
.	TRBJ1-1	TRBV19	CASSMKSGLTDTEAFF
.	TRBJ1-1	TRBV19	CASSIQGGTEAFF
.	TRBJ1-2	TRBV7-3	CASSSGTGEDGYTF
.	TRBJ1-1	TRBV5-1	CASSKDTGETEAFF
.	TRBJ2-1	TRBV2	CASRAGQGANEQFF
.	TRBJ1-2	TRBV5-1	CASSSLQGLGYGYTF
.	TRBJ2-5	TRBV5-1	CASSSGQTQETQYF
once	TRBJ2-1	TRBV4-1	CASSQEGYPSRGEKQFF
once	TRBJ2-1	TRBV7-6	CASSLGLAASSYNEQFF
.	TRBJ2-2	TRBV27	CASSDSGWNTGELFF
.	TRBJ2-1	TRBV2	CASSEQGPNSNEQFF
.	TRBJ2-5	TRBV10-1	CASSDRESQETQYF
.	TRBJ2-5	TRBV6-1	CASSEERSTFGETQYF
.	TRBJ1-3	TRBV6-1	CASSDRVVRNTIYF
.	TRBJ2-2	TRBV7-9	CASSLVRVGELFF
.	TRBJ2-7	TRBV7-9	CASSPSLGTGRYEQYF
.	TRBJ2-7	TRBV5-6	CASSSGLEISYEQYF
.	TRBJ1-4	TRBV2	CASSRQGSTNEKLFF
.	TRBJ2-3	TRBV28	CASSPTGIETQYF
.	TRBJ1-5	TRBV19	CASSDRGRGNQPQHF
.	TRBJ1-5	TRBV15	CATSRDTYQPQHF
.	TRBJ2-5	TRBV7-6	CASSFQSGRDETQYF
.	TRBJ2-7	TRBV5-6	CASSFGGPYEQYF
.	TRBJ2-3	TRBV6-1	CASRIAGGQDTQYF
.	TRBJ1-1	TRBV6-1	CASTADRLNTEAFF
.	TRBJ2-3	TRBV7-9	CASSLTGGTDTQYF
.	TRBJ2-7	TRBV11-2	CASSTGGDYLYEQYF
.	TRBJ2-5	TRBV7-9	CASSSSGGTQYF
.	TRBJ2-1	TRBV9	CASSVAAGAYNEQFF
few	TRBJ1-1	TRBV30	CAWTEVHMNTEAFF
few	TRBJ2-7	TRBV15	CATSRDGTGDSYEQYF
few	TRBJ2-2	TRBV5-1	CASSLAAGGFTGELFF
.	TRBJ2-7	TRBV7-4	CASSTLNRDRGPEYEQYF
.	TRBJ1-4	TRBV9	CASSGGQNEKLFF